What follows describes a single T cell receptor (beta chain). Its target is not known. The data are from a study of OX40 agonist ivuxolimab in advanced cancers. Study-wide background: An anti-OX40 (CD134) antibody with agonistic activity, ivuxolimab, was administered to patients. Aged roughly 23 to 90 with a mean of 60 years, they were about 78% male. Allowance was made for prior anti-PD-1, anti-PD-L1 or anti-CTLA-4 therapy, and 40% had some.

General study points: Several nonresponders also turned out to have low normalized T-cell clonal expansion.

Some clones are missing from TCRdb's copy, which holds only in-frame ones; the method was immunoSEQ multiplex PCR. Of some 52,000 clones in the sample, around 93% were seen once. The CDR3 is made up of 11 amino acids. The germline V gene has CDR1 MNHEY and CDR2 SMNVEV (reference sequence). The V end lost 2 bases, the J end lost 3 bases, and 2 bases lay between the germline ends. Specimen: CD4+ or CD8+ T cells sorted from blood, collected in a trial of the OX40 agonist ivuxolimab. The clonotype was recovered from an adult with an advanced solid tumor such as melanoma, head and neck, liver or kidney cancer. The chain couples TRBV27 to TRBJ2-7, with D unclear. CDR3 loop: CASSLGYEQYF. In nucleotides, the CDR3 is TGTGCCAGCAGTTTAGGCTACGAGCAGTACTTC.